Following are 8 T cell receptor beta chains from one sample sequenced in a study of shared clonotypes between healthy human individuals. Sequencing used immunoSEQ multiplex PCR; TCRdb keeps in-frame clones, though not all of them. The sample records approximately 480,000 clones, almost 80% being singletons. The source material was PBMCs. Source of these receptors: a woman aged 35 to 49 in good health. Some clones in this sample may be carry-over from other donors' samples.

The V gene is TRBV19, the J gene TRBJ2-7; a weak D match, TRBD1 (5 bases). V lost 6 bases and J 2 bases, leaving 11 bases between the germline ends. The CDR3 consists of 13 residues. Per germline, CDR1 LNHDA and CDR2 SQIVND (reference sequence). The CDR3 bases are TGTGCCAGTAGCCTGTCAGGGACCTACGAGCAGTACTTC. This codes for CASSLSGTYEQYF.

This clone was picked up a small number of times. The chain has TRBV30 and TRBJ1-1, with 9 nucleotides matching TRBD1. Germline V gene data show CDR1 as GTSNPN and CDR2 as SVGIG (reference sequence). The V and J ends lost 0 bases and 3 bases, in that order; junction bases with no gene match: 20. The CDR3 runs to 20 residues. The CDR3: CAWSVFTGGLTGVLDTEAFF. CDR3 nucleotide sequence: TGTGCCTGGAGTGTATTTACAGGGGGCCTTACAGGGGTCTTGGACACTGAAGCTTTCTTT.

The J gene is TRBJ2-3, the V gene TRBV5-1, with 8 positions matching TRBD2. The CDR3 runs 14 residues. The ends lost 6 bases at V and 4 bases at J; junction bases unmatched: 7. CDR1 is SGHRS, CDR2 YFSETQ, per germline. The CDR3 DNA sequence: TGCGCCAGCATGAGCGGGAGTGGGGCAGATACGCAGTATTTT. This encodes CASMSGSGADTQYF.

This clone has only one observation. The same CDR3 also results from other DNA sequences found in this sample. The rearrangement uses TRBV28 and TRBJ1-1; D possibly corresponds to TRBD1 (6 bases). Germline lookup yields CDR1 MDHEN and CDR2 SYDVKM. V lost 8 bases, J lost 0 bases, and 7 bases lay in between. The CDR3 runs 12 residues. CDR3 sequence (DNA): TGTGCCAGCGGGGGCGTGAACACTGAAGCTTTCTTT. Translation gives CASGGVNTEAFF.

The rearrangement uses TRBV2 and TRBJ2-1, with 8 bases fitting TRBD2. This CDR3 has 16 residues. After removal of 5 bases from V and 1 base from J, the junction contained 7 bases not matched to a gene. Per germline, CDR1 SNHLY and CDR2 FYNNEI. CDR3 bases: TGTGCCAGCAGTCGAACAACTAGCGGATCCTACAATGAGCAGTTCTTC. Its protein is CASSRTTSGSYNEQFF.

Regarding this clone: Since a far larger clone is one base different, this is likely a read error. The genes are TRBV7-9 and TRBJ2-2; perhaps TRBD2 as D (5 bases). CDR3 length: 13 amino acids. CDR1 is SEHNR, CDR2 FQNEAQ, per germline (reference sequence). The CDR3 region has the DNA TGTGCCAGCAGCTTTGATTACACCGGGGAGCTGCTTTTT. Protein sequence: CASSFDYTGELLF.

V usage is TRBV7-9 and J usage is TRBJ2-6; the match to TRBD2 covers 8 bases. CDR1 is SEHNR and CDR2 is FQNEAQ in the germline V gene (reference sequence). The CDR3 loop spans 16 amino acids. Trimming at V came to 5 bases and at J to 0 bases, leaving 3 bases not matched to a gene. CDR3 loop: CASSRRGGSGANVLTF. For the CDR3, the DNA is TGTGCCAGCAGCCGCCGGGGGGGCTCTGGGGCCAACGTCCTGACTTTC.

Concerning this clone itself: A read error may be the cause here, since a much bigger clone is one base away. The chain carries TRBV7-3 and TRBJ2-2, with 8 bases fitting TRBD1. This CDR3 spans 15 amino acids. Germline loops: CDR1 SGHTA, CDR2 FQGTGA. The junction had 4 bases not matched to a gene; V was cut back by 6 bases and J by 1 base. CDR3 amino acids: CASSPGTGNTGELFF. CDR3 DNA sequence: TGTGCCAGCAGTCCCGGGACAGGGAACACCGGGGAGCTGTTTTTT.